These 7 T cell receptor beta chains originate from one sample sequenced in a study of T cell responses to AZD1222 COVID-19 vaccine. Profiled with immunoSEQ multiplex PCR; TCRdb holds only in-frame clones, not every one. The sample yields 120,000 to 150,000 clones, 82% seen once. The sequencing here drew on peripheral blood, taken on day 0 of MenACWY control vaccination. These receptors originate from an adult in good health.

The chain uses TRBV18 and TRBJ2-1, with D possibly being TRBD1 or TRBD2 (5 bases each). Germline values: CDR1 KGHSH, CDR2 LQKENI. Trimming removed 7 bases at V and 5 bases at J, with 21 bases between. This CDR3 has 16 amino acids. CDR3 loop: CASCKQVRGFDNEQFF. The CDR3 DNA is TGTGCCAGCTGTAAACAGGTTCGGGGATTCGACAATGAGCAGTTCTTC. The whole variable domain, remainder taken from reference TRBV18 and TRBJ2-1, is NAGVMQNPRHLVRRRGQEARLRCSPMKGHSHVYWYRQLPEEGLKFMVYLQKENIIDESGMPKERFSAEFPKEGPSILRIQQVVRGDSAAYFCASCKQVRGFDNEQFFGPGTRLTVL.

The chain has TRBV18 and TRBJ2-1; either TRBD1 or TRBD2 may fit D (5 bases each). V was pared by 1 base and J by 8 bases, with 6 bases between. Per germline, CDR1 KGHSH and CDR2 LQKENI. This CDR3 is built from 12 residues. The CDR3 region has the DNA TGTGCCAGCTCACCACGGGGGTATGAGCAGTTCTTC. This sequence encodes CASSPRGYEQFF.

The chain has TRBV12-5 and TRBJ2-3; weak D call: TRBD2 (5 bases). The CDR3 loop spans 16 amino acids. Trimming shortened V by 3 bases and J by 0 bases, and 13 bases separated the two germline ends. Germline assignment: CDR1 LGHNT and CDR2 FRNRAP. The CDR3 loop reads CASGFPAGVSTDTQYF. CDR3 DNA sequence: TGTGCTAGTGGTTTCCCCGCCGGGGTAAGCACAGATACGCAGTATTTT. Variable domain in full (rest from reference TRBV12-5 and TRBJ2-3): DARVTQTPRHKVTEMGQEVTMRCQPILGHNTVFWYRQTMMQGLELLAYFRNRAPLDDSGMPKDRFSAEMPDATLATLKIQPSEPRDSAVYFCASGFPAGVSTDTQYFGPGTRLTVL.

The rearrangement links TRBV2 to TRBJ2-1, with TRBD2 as a possible D gene (5 bases). This CDR3 has 16 amino acids. The ends were cut back, 2 bases at V and 6 bases at J, with 17 bases in the middle. The germline gives CDR1 SNHLY, CDR2 FYNNEI. The DNA of the CDR3 is TGTGCCAGCAGTGAAAATCGGGTGAGGGCGGGCAATGAGCAGTTCTTC. Its protein product is CASSENRVRAGNEQFF.

V gene TRBV27 combines with J gene TRBJ2-6; the D gene is possibly TRBD1 (5 bases). From germline, CDR1 is MNHEY and CDR2 SMNVEV (reference sequence). CDR3 length: 15 amino acids. V was pared by 0 bases and J by 12 bases, with 15 bases between. The CDR3 DNA reads as TGTGCCAGCAGTTTATCGCTTGGACACCACGTCGTCCTGACTTTC. Residues: CASSLSLGHHVVLTF.

V and J are TRBV6-5 and TRBJ2-7; 7 bases agree with TRBD1. CDR3 length: 12 residues. Germline values: CDR1 MNHEY, CDR2 SVGAGI. V lost 7 bases, J lost 3 bases, and 3 bases stayed unmatched. The CDR3 nucleotides are TGTGCCAGCAAGGGACAGAACTACGAGCAGTACGTC. It translates to CASKGQNYEQYV.

The chain combines TRBV25-1 with TRBJ2-2, with 10 bases identical to TRBD1. This CDR3 has 16 residues. Germline V gene data show CDR1 as MGHDK and CDR2 as SYGVNS. Trimming took 1 base from V and 6 from J; bases not matched to a gene: 5. The CDR3 region has the DNA TGTGCCAGCAGTGAATGGGGACAGGGGAGGTCCGGGGAGCTGTTTTTT. It specifies CASSEWGQGRSGELFF.